A selection of T cell receptor beta chains follows, all from one sample in a study of blood T cells in healthy people across ages. In TCRdb, the 5' RACE reads were re-called with MiXCR into one record per CDR3 protein. Of approximately 760,000 distinct CDR3 sequences listed, about 25% are singletons. A further study also used this sample, focusing on T cells of mothers and their children.

The sample comprised blood. The receptors come from a boy aged 5 to 17 in good health. The CDR3 runs from the conserved cysteine through the conserved F or W. A D gene is named only where the DNA matches it firmly. Rows give clone size only sometimes, using once, few, many, or a class for an expanded clone.

j_gene: TRBJ2-2; abundance: .; d_gene: TRBD1; v_gene: TRBV5-1; CDR3aa: CASSATGTMGQGTGELFF; CDR3nt: TGCGCCAGCAGCGCGACCGGGACTATGGGACAGGGGACCGGGGAGCTGTTTTTT
j_gene: TRBJ1-2; abundance: .; d_gene: .; v_gene: TRBV19; CDR3aa: CASRASGYTF; CDR3nt: TGTGCCAGTCGGGCTAGTGGCTACACCTTC
j_gene: TRBJ1-3; abundance: few; d_gene: .; v_gene: TRBV11-3; CDR3aa: CASSTRGLGPGNTIYF; CDR3nt: TGTGCCAGCAGCACGAGGGGACTGGGACCTGGAAACACCATATATTTT
j_gene: TRBJ2-4; abundance: few; d_gene: .; v_gene: TRBV28; CDR3aa: CASIGKTDSSKNIQYF; CDR3nt: TGTGCCAGCATCGGGAAAACAGATAGTAGCAAAAACATTCAGTACTTC
j_gene: TRBJ2-4; abundance: .; d_gene: TRBD1; v_gene: TRBV6-6; CDR3aa: CASIPTGGSLSKNIQYF; CDR3nt: TGTGCCAGCATCCCGACAGGGGGGAGCTTATCCAAAAACATTCAGTACTTC
j_gene: TRBJ2-7; abundance: .; d_gene: .; v_gene: TRBV12-3/TRBV12-4; CDR3aa: CASRWTGGTRSVEQYF; CDR3nt: TGTGCCAGCAGGTGGACAGGCGGGACTAGATCAGTCGAGCAGTACTTC
j_gene: TRBJ2-7; abundance: few; d_gene: TRBD1; v_gene: TRBV6-2/TRBV6-3; CDR3aa: CASSSEQGVWYEQYF; CDR3nt: TGTGCCAGCAGTTCGGAACAGGGGGTTTGGTACGAGCAGTACTTC
j_gene: TRBJ2-3; abundance: .; d_gene: .; v_gene: TRBV11-2; CDR3aa: CASSYPRTPEQYF; CDR3nt: TGTGCCAGCAGCTACCCCCGGACTCCGGAACAGTATTTT
j_gene: TRBJ2-4; abundance: few; d_gene: .; v_gene: TRBV3-1; CDR3aa: CASSQLGDIQYF; CDR3nt: TGTGCCAGCAGCCAACTCGGGGACATTCAGTACTTC
j_gene: TRBJ2-2; abundance: few; d_gene: .; v_gene: TRBV5-1; CDR3aa: CASSLEGPSGELFF; CDR3nt: TGCGCCAGCAGCTTGGAGGGGCCGTCCGGGGAGCTGTTTTTT
j_gene: TRBJ2-1; abundance: few; d_gene: TRBD2; v_gene: TRBV6-5; CDR3aa: CASSPTSGVNDEQFF; CDR3nt: TGTGCCAGCAGTCCAACTAGCGGGGTCAACGATGAGCAGTTCTTC
j_gene: TRBJ2-7; abundance: few; d_gene: .; v_gene: TRBV20-1; CDR3aa: CSAKAPLDREQYF; CDR3nt: TGCAGTGCGAAGGCTCCCCTTGACAGGGAGCAGTACTTC
j_gene: TRBJ2-1; abundance: few; d_gene: TRBD2; v_gene: TRBV27; CDR3aa: CASSWTSGDNEQFF; CDR3nt: TGTGCCAGCAGCTGGACTAGCGGGGACAATGAGCAGTTCTTC
j_gene: TRBJ2-3; abundance: .; d_gene: .; v_gene: TRBV28; CDR3aa: CASEGFGDTQYF; CDR3nt: TGTGCCAGCGAAGGGTTTGGAGATACGCAGTATTTT
j_gene: TRBJ2-5; abundance: .; d_gene: .; v_gene: TRBV19; CDR3aa: CASSSPGRQGTQYF; CDR3nt: TGTGCCAGTAGTTCCCCGGGACGGCAGGGGACCCAGTACTTC
j_gene: TRBJ2-1; abundance: few; d_gene: TRBD2; v_gene: TRBV9; CDR3aa: CASNRLAGGGGQFF; CDR3nt: TGTGCCAGCAACCGACTAGCGGGGGGTGGTGGGCAGTTCTTC
j_gene: TRBJ2-7; abundance: few; d_gene: .; v_gene: TRBV10-3; CDR3aa: CAISRDDGEQYF; CDR3nt: TGTGCCATCAGTCGAGACGACGGCGAGCAGTACTTC
j_gene: TRBJ1-4; abundance: .; d_gene: TRBD1; v_gene: TRBV4-1; CDR3aa: CASSQTGGAGEKLFF; CDR3nt: TGCGCCAGCAGCCAGACAGGGGGCGCGGGTGAAAAACTGTTTTTT
j_gene: TRBJ1-1; abundance: .; d_gene: .; v_gene: TRBV12-3/TRBV12-4; CDR3aa: CASSTAGTPNTEAFF; CDR3nt: TGTGCCAGCAGTACAGCCGGGACACCTAACACTGAAGCTTTCTTT
j_gene: TRBJ2-4; abundance: .; d_gene: .; v_gene: TRBV13; CDR3aa: CAGSSLAKNIQYF; CDR3nt: TGTGCCGGCTCTTCGCTAGCCAAAAACATTCAGTACTTC
j_gene: TRBJ1-1; abundance: few; d_gene: .; v_gene: TRBV6-1; CDR3aa: CASSEPLGGLNTEAFF; CDR3nt: TGTGCCAGCAGTGAACCCCTTGGGGGATTGAACACTGAAGCTTTCTTT
j_gene: TRBJ2-2; abundance: .; d_gene: TRBD1; v_gene: TRBV4-1; CDR3aa: CASSQDPGQGRDTGELFF; CDR3nt: TGCGCCAGCAGCCAAGATCCGGGACAGGGGCGGGACACCGGGGAGCTGTTTTTT
j_gene: TRBJ1-1; abundance: .; d_gene: .; v_gene: TRBV3-1; CDR3aa: CASLRGGTNTEAFF; CDR3nt: TGTGCCAGCCTCCGGGGAGGGACGAACACTGAAGCTTTCTTT
j_gene: TRBJ2-1; abundance: few; d_gene: .; v_gene: TRBV5-5; CDR3aa: CASSLLAPDYNEQFF; CDR3nt: TGTGCCAGCAGCTTGCTAGCTCCGGATTACAATGAGCAGTTCTTC
j_gene: TRBJ2-7; abundance: .; d_gene: TRBD2; v_gene: TRBV6-5; CDR3aa: CASSYSFSASGPTYEQYF; CDR3nt: TGTGCCAGCAGTTACTCTTTTTCGGCTAGCGGGCCCACCTACGAGCAGTACTTC
j_gene: TRBJ1-4; abundance: few; d_gene: TRBD1; v_gene: TRBV6-6; CDR3aa: CASTAGQGNEKLFF; CDR3nt: TGTGCCAGCACCGCGGGACAGGGGAATGAAAAACTGTTTTTT
j_gene: TRBJ2-2; abundance: few; d_gene: TRBD2; v_gene: TRBV3-1; CDR3aa: CASSAGLAASNTGELFF; CDR3nt: TGTGCCAGCAGCGCGGGACTAGCGGCGTCGAACACCGGGGAGCTGTTTTTT
j_gene: TRBJ2-1; abundance: .; d_gene: TRBD2; v_gene: TRBV20-1; CDR3aa: CSAPSGRLNEQFF; CDR3nt: TGCAGTGCTCCCAGCGGGAGGCTAAATGAGCAGTTCTTC
j_gene: TRBJ2-3; abundance: many; d_gene: .; v_gene: TRBV2; CDR3aa: CASSESGLQADTQYF; CDR3nt: TGTGCCAGCAGTGAATCGGGACTCCAAGCAGATACGCAGTATTTT
j_gene: TRBJ2-1; abundance: few; d_gene: .; v_gene: TRBV6-5; CDR3aa: CATNRDSLSYNEQFF; CDR3nt: TGTGCCACCAACCGGGACTCCCTTTCCTACAATGAGCAGTTCTTC
j_gene: TRBJ2-5; abundance: few; d_gene: TRBD1; v_gene: TRBV2; CDR3aa: CASSTGGAWETQYF; CDR3nt: TGTGCCAGCAGCACAGGGGGCGCGTGGGAGACCCAGTACTTC
j_gene: TRBJ2-7; abundance: .; d_gene: .; v_gene: TRBV4-2; CDR3aa: CASSQETGLASYEQYF; CDR3nt: TGTGCCAGCAGCCAAGAGACGGGCCTAGCGTCCTACGAGCAGTACTTC
j_gene: TRBJ1-2; abundance: few; d_gene: .; v_gene: TRBV10-3; CDR3aa: CAISDPGRAGGIYGYTF; CDR3nt: TGTGCCATCAGTGACCCCGGACGTGCTGGCGGGATCTATGGCTACACCTTC
j_gene: TRBJ2-7; abundance: many; d_gene: .; v_gene: TRBV9; CDR3aa: CASSLTSIHEQYF; CDR3nt: TGTGCCAGCAGCCTAACAAGTATACACGAGCAGTACTTC
j_gene: TRBJ2-7; abundance: many; d_gene: .; v_gene: TRBV20-1; CDR3aa: CSARKAVSSYEQYF; CDR3nt: TGCAGTGCTAGAAAAGCTGTTAGCTCCTACGAGCAGTACTTC
j_gene: TRBJ1-1; abundance: few; d_gene: .; v_gene: TRBV20-1; CDR3aa: CSARIQGSTEAFF; CDR3nt: TGCAGTGCTAGAATTCAGGGAAGCACTGAAGCTTTCTTT
j_gene: TRBJ2-3; abundance: .; d_gene: .; v_gene: TRBV19; CDR3aa: CASSTFPDSTDTQYF; CDR3nt: TGTGCCAGTAGTACGTTCCCCGACAGCACAGATACGCAGTATTTT
j_gene: TRBJ2-1; abundance: .; d_gene: .; v_gene: TRBV3-1; CDR3aa: CASSQDWDERYNEQFF; CDR3nt: TGTGCCAGCAGCCAAGATTGGGACGAACGCTACAATGAGCAGTTCTTC
j_gene: TRBJ2-1; abundance: .; d_gene: .; v_gene: TRBV11-1; CDR3aa: CASARSSYNEQFF; CDR3nt: TGTGCCAGCGCGCGAAGCAGCTACAATGAGCAGTTCTTC
j_gene: TRBJ2-7; abundance: few; d_gene: TRBD1; v_gene: TRBV4-1; CDR3aa: CASSQVVAGGSYEQYF; CDR3nt: TGCGCCAGCAGCCAAGTGGTTGCAGGGGGCTCCTACGAGCAGTACTTC
j_gene: TRBJ1-2; abundance: many; d_gene: .; v_gene: TRBV6-6; CDR3aa: CASRDSNYGYTF; CDR3nt: TGTGCCAGCAGGGATAGTAATTATGGCTACACCTTC
j_gene: TRBJ2-7; abundance: .; d_gene: .; v_gene: TRBV12-3/TRBV12-4; CDR3aa: CASREQGTEQCF; CDR3nt: TGTGCCAGCAGAGAACAGGGAACCGAGCAGTGCTTC
j_gene: TRBJ2-1; abundance: .; d_gene: .; v_gene: TRBV12-3/TRBV12-4; CDR3aa: CASSPGAVKNEQFF; CDR3nt: TGTGCCAGCAGTCCCGGGGCGGTAAAAAATGAGCAGTTCTTC
j_gene: TRBJ2-7; abundance: .; d_gene: TRBD1; v_gene: TRBV5-4; CDR3aa: CASSPWTGPYEQYF; CDR3nt: TGTGCCAGCAGCCCATGGACAGGACCCTACGAGCAGTACTTC
j_gene: TRBJ2-1; abundance: .; d_gene: .; v_gene: TRBV3-1; CDR3aa: CASSQVTIASDEQFF; CDR3nt: TGTGCCAGCAGCCAAGTGACCATAGCAAGCGATGAGCAGTTCTTC
j_gene: TRBJ1-2; abundance: .; d_gene: .; v_gene: TRBV6-2/TRBV6-3; CDR3aa: CASSSSYYGYTF; CDR3nt: TGTGCCAGCAGTTCCTCCTACTATGGCTACACCTTC
j_gene: TRBJ2-1; abundance: few; d_gene: TRBD2; v_gene: TRBV4-2; CDR3aa: CASSSGTSGISYNEQFF; CDR3nt: TGTGCCAGCAGCAGCGGGACTAGCGGGATTTCCTACAATGAGCAGTTCTTC
j_gene: TRBJ2-7; abundance: .; d_gene: TRBD2; v_gene: TRBV20-1; CDR3aa: CSARDGDGGASYEQYF; CDR3nt: TGCAGTGCTAGAGACGGGGACGGGGGGGCCTCCTACGAGCAGTACTTC
j_gene: TRBJ2-3; abundance: few; d_gene: .; v_gene: TRBV6-2/TRBV6-3; CDR3aa: CASSSPTPTSTDTQYF; CDR3nt: TGTGCCAGCAGTTCTCCGACCCCGACTAGCACAGATACGCAGTATTTT
j_gene: TRBJ2-7; abundance: few; d_gene: .; v_gene: TRBV6-1; CDR3aa: CASSESDPGAVYEQYF; CDR3nt: TGTGCCAGCAGTGAAAGCGACCCGGGGGCGGTCTACGAGCAGTACTTC
j_gene: TRBJ1-6; abundance: .; d_gene: TRBD1; v_gene: TRBV7-8; CDR3aa: CASNRRDRGISPLHF; CDR3nt: TGTGCCAGCAACAGACGCGACAGGGGAATTTCACCCCTCCACTTT
j_gene: TRBJ1-5; abundance: many; d_gene: .; v_gene: TRBV2; CDR3aa: CAGNRVRDQPQHF; CDR3nt: TGTGCCGGCAACAGAGTCCGGGATCAGCCCCAGCATTTT
j_gene: TRBJ2-4; abundance: .; d_gene: .; v_gene: TRBV7-8; CDR3aa: CASSLQGLGKNIQYF; CDR3nt: TGTGCCAGCAGCTTACAGGGGTTAGGCAAAAACATTCAGTACTTC
j_gene: TRBJ2-7; abundance: .; d_gene: .; v_gene: TRBV20-1; CDR3aa: CSAMKDGYEQYF; CDR3nt: TGCAGTGCTATGAAGGACGGCTACGAGCAGTACTTC
j_gene: TRBJ1-3; abundance: few; d_gene: TRBD1; v_gene: TRBV27; CDR3aa: CASSITGAGNTIYF; CDR3nt: TGTGCCAGCAGTATCACAGGGGCTGGAAACACCATATATTTT
j_gene: TRBJ1-4; abundance: once; d_gene: .; v_gene: TRBV20-1; CDR3aa: CSAIRKRSSKLFF; CDR3nt: TGCAGTGCTATACGTAAGAGATCGTCGAAACTGTTTTTT
j_gene: TRBJ2-5; abundance: few; d_gene: TRBD2; v_gene: TRBV7-2; CDR3aa: CASSWGAGDQETQYF; CDR3nt: TGTGCCAGCAGCTGGGGAGCGGGGGACCAAGAGACCCAGTACTTC
j_gene: TRBJ2-5; abundance: few; d_gene: TRBD2; v_gene: TRBV15; CDR3aa: CATSIRLAEETQYF; CDR3nt: TGTGCCACCAGCATCCGACTAGCGGAAGAGACCCAGTACTTC
j_gene: TRBJ2-3; abundance: few; d_gene: TRBD2; v_gene: TRBV5-1; CDR3aa: CASTLGGDTDTQYF; CDR3nt: TGCGCCAGCACGCTGGGGGGGGACACAGATACGCAGTATTTT